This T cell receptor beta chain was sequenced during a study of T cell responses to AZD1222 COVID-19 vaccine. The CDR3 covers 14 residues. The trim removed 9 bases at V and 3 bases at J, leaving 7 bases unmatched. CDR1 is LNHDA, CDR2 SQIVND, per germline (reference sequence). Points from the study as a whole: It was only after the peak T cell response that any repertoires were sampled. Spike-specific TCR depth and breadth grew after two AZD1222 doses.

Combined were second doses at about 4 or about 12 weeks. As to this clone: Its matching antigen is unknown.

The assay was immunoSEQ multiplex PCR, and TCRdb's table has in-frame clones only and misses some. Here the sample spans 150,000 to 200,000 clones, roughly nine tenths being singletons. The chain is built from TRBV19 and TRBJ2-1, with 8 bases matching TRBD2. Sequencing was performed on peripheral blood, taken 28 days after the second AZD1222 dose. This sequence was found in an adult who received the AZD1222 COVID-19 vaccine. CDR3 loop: CASRAGADYNEQFF. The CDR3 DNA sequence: TGTGCCAGCAGAGCGGGGGCCGACTACAATGAGCAGTTCTTC.